This paragraph covers one T cell receptor beta chain sequence. Its cognate antigen has yet to be identified. Per-nucleotide qualities are absent, and no much larger clonotype sits a single base away. TCRbeta CDR3 regions were amplified by multiplexed two-step PCR using Vbeta-specific forward primers and Jbeta-specific reverse primers. Through the immunoSEQ service, the TCRbeta libraries were run on an Illumina instrument for sequencing. The original methods were these. V, D and J genes were assigned using IMGT annotation, and counts were corrected for multiplex PCR bias using synthetic CDR3 analogues. In the immunoSEQ Analyzer, repertoire clonality was calculated as one minus the normalized Shannon entropy. Clonal expansion was defined by Fisher's exact test with Benjamini-Hochberg false discovery rate control, using two-tailed P<0.01. This is the immuneACCESS table as TCRdb keeps it, with only in-frame sequences that have V and J called. A part of the clones is gone; compared with another copy, unresolved V genes explain less than half, and the rest is unexplained. That table gives V, J and clone size, and the DNA gave D and trimming. This sample holds 12,000 or so clones; roughly nine tenths were observed only once. The ten largest account for about 0.4% of the sample.

The sample belongs to a study of regulatory dendritic cells for organ transplantation (dated by TCRdb to the late 2010s). About the investigation overall: To make regulatory dendritic cells, monocytes were cultured with vitamin D3 on days 0 and 4 and with IL-10 on day 4. To evaluate the response of the DCs to a potent maturation-inducing agent, LPS was added to DC cultures on day 6. Sorted naive and memory CD4+ and CD8+ T cells had their TCRbeta repertoires sequenced both before and after allostimulation with either regulatory or mature dendritic cells. General study outcomes and caveats: Expansion of memory CD8+ clones was induced by allostimulation in both subjects, but more limited expansion appeared to be induced by regulatory dendritic cells than by mature dendritic cells. Only a couple of subjects were sequenced, and considerable between-individual heterogeneity in the alloreactive memory CD8+ T cell pool was noted by the authors. Naive CD4+ and CD8+ T cells showed highly diverse repertoires, whereas memory cells were less diverse and memory CD8+ cells were the most oligoclonal. Of the resting subsets, the one holding the most alloreactive TCR clonotypes was memory CD8+ T cells.

Sorted T cell subsets were CFSE-labeled and co-cultured for around 5 days with allogeneic regulatory or mature dendritic cells at a 1:10 DC:T ratio. Naive T cells were sorted as CD45RA+ and memory T cells as CD45RO+ CD4+ or CD8+ cells by FACS. A couple of healthy control subjects provided the T cells used for TCR sequencing. The Qiagen DNeasy Blood & Tissue Kit was used for extraction of genomic DNA. The CDR3 goes from the cysteine to the phenylalanine over 14 residues. The only DNA kept is the CDR3, 42 bases in frame from the first base. V drops 6 bases and J drops 2 bases, leaving 12 bases in between. CDR1 and CDR2 (SNHLY, FYNNEI) derive from the germline V gene.

The source is a human donor in good health. The sample taken for sequencing was naive CD8+ T cells from blood cultured with dendritic cells. Reading the label with the study, this specimen's cell subset or site is: CD45RA+ naive T cells. The V gene is TRBV2 and the J gene is TRBJ2-3; the D gene identity is not certain. For the CDR3, the sequence is CASRWSLYTDTQYF. The nucleotides read TGTGCCAGCAGATGGAGTCTTTACACAGATACGCAGTATTTT.